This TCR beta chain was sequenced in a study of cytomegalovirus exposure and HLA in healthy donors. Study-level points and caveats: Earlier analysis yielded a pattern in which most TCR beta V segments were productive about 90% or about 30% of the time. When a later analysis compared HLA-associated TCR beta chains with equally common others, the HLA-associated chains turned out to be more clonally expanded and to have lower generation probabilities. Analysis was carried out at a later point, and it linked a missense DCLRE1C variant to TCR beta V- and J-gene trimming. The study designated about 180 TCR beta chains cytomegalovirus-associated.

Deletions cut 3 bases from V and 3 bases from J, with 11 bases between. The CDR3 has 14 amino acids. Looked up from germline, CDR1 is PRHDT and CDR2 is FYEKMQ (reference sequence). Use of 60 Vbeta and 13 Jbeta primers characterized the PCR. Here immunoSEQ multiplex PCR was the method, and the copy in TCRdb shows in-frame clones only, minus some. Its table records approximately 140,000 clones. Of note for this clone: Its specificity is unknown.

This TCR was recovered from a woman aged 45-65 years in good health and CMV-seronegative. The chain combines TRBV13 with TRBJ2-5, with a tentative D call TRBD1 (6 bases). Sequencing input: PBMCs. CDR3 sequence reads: CASSLWKGEETQYF. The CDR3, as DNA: TGTGCCAGCAGCTTGTGGAAGGGGGAAGAGACCCAGTACTTC.